The 21 T cell receptor beta chains listed next were all sequenced from one sample in a study of cytomegalovirus exposure and HLA in healthy donors. PCR amplification relied on 60 Vbeta primers (plus 13 Jbeta primers). Assay used: immunoSEQ multiplex PCR; TCRdb lists only in-frame clones, some missing. In the table there are tens of thousands of clones, more than 75% of which are singletons. Material: PBMCs. The receptors come from a man younger than 45 in good health and CMV-seropositive.

The J gene is TRBJ2-3, the V gene TRBV7-9, with a tentative D call TRBD1 (5 bases). Looked up from germline, CDR1 is SEHNR and CDR2 is FQNEAQ (reference sequence). CDR3 length: 15 amino acids. Trimming pared 1 base from V and 3 bases from J, leaving 11 bases between. CDR3 amino acids: CASSLVQDPTDTQYF. The CDR3 DNA sequence: TGTGCCAGCAGCTTAGTACAGGATCCAACAGATACGCAGTATTTT.

The V and J genes are TRBV10-3 and TRBJ2-5; TRBD1 might be the D (6 bases). Germline V gene lookup returns CDR1 ENHRY and CDR2 SYGVKD. V was clipped by 9 bases and J by 2 bases, with 13 bases between them. The CDR3 covers 13 residues. The CDR3 DNA sequence: TGTGCCATTTCCGGGACACGTCAAGAGACCCAGTACTTC. Amino acid sequence: CAISGTRQETQYF.

Concerning this clone: The sample holds other DNA sequences that translate to the same CDR3. The chain employs TRBV5-6 and TRBJ1-3, with D perhaps matching TRBD1 (6 bases). CDR3 length: 15 amino acids. Looked up from germline, CDR1 is SGHDT and CDR2 is YYEEEE. The ends were cut back, 0 bases at V and 2 bases at J, with 9 bases in the middle. CDR3: CASSLGQGTGNTIYF. The CDR3 nucleotides are TGTGCCAGCAGCTTGGGGCAGGGGACTGGAAACACCATATATTTT.

This chain joins TRBV18 and TRBJ1-2; D perhaps matches TRBD1 (5 bases). V lost 6 bases and J lost 4, with 18 bases in between. There are 15 residues in the CDR3. In germline, CDR1 is KGHSH, CDR2 LQKENI. The CDR3 coding sequence is TGTGCCAGCTCGGAGAGCCTACAGGACCCCTATGGCTACACCTTC. Residues: CASSESLQDPYGYTF.

The chain recombines TRBV7-8 with TRBJ2-3; TRBD2 aligns across 12 bases. J was trimmed by 5 bases and V by 4 bases; bases with no gene match: 4. The CDR3 sequence is 15 residues long. Germline values: CDR1 SGHVS, CDR2 FQNEAQ. The CDR3 spells CASSWRLAGEDTQYF. The CDR3 DNA follows: TGTGCCAGCAGCTGGAGACTAGCGGGAGAAGATACGCAGTATTTT. The whole variable domain, filled in from reference TRBV7-8 and TRBJ2-3, reads GAGVSQSPRYKVAKRGQDVALRCDPISGHVSLFWYQQALGQGPEFLTYFQNEAQLDKSGLPSDRFFAERPEGSVSTLKIQRTQQEDSAVYLCASSWRLAGEDTQYFGPGTRLTVL.

V and J are TRBV29-1 and TRBJ2-7; 10 positions match TRBD1. The V segment lost 7 bases and the J segment 2 bases; nucleotides outside the gene matches: 5. CDR3 length: 13 residues. Germline V lookup: CDR1 SQVTM, CDR2 ANQGSEA. The CDR3 region has the DNA TGCAGCGGATGGACAGGGGGACCCTACGAGCAGTACTTC. It encodes CSGWTGGPYEQYF.

This chain joins TRBV7-9 and TRBJ1-5; 7 bases are shared with TRBD1. V gave up 5 bases and J gave up 4 bases; unmatched junction bases: 8. Germline V lookup: CDR1 SEHNR, CDR2 FQNEAQ (reference sequence). The CDR3 is 15 residues long. The CDR3 bases are TGTGCCAGCAGCCAACAGGGGACGGAAAATCAGCCCCAGCATTTT. This translates into CASSQQGTENQPQHF.

Here the CDR3 reads CASSFLTGDVTGELFF. DNA for the CDR3: TGTGCCAGCAGCTTTTTAACAGGGGACGTCACCGGGGAGCTGTTTTTT. The gene calls are TRBV11-2 and TRBJ2-2; 7 bases line up with TRBD1. The CDR3 sequence is 16 residues long. V was clipped by 3 bases and J by 4 bases; unmatched bases: 8. In germline, CDR1 is SGHAT, CDR2 FQNNGV.

V gene TRBV6-4 combines with J gene TRBJ1-1; D is unresolved. The CDR3 extends over 13 amino acids. The V end lost 6 bases, the J end lost 0 bases, and 8 bases lay between the germline ends. Germline loops: CDR1 MRHNA, CDR2 SNTAGT. The CDR3, as DNA: TGTGCCAGCAGCCCGACATTGAACACTGAAGCTTTCTTT. It codes for CASSPTLNTEAFF.

The V gene is TRBV10-3, the J gene TRBJ2-7, with D perhaps TRBD2 (6 bases). Germline CDR1 ENHRY, CDR2 SYGVKD. This CDR3 region has 14 residues. Between the trimmed V and J ends, which lost 2 bases and 2 bases, there was a span of 10 bases. CDR3 amino acids: CAISERDWAYEQYF. CDR3 coding DNA: TGTGCCATCAGTGAGCGGGACTGGGCCTACGAGCAGTACTTC.

This clone was recorded once. The chain carries TRBV7-6 and TRBJ2-2, with D maybe TRBD2 (7 bases). Trimming removed 1 base at V and 2 bases at J, with 14 bases between. The germline CDR1 and CDR2 sequences are SGHVS and FNYEAQ. The CDR3 loop spans 17 amino acids. For the CDR3, the DNA is TGTGCCAGCAGCTTAGTGGGGGGGGCAGGAAACACCGGGGAGCTGTTTTTT. Translating it yields CASSLVGGAGNTGELFF.

This clone was counted a single time. The chain uses TRBV5-1 and TRBJ1-2; D may be TRBD1 (6 bases). CDR3 length: 13 residues. The germline V gene has CDR1 SGHRS and CDR2 YFSETQ. V was pared by 2 bases and J by 4 bases, with 9 bases between. The chain's CDR3 is CASSFTGIYGYTF. The CDR3 coding sequence is TGCGCCAGCAGCTTTACAGGGATCTATGGCTACACCTTC.

This clone was counted once. This rearrangement joins TRBV7-9 to TRBJ2-2; D call uncertain. Deletions cut 5 bases from V and 6 bases from J, with 16 bases between. The germline V gene has CDR1 SEHNR and CDR2 FQNEAQ (reference sequence). The CDR3 totals 15 residues. This CDR3 is CASSDWVQPSGELFF. CDR3 DNA sequence: TGTGCCAGCAGCGACTGGGTCCAGCCCTCCGGGGAGCTGTTTTTT.

J is TRBJ1-6 and V is TRBV27; 8 positions match TRBD1. Per germline, CDR1 MNHEY and CDR2 SMNVEV (reference sequence). The length of the CDR3 is 18 residues. V lost 1 base to trimming and J lost 9 bases; unmatched junction nucleotides: 14. CDR3 residues: CASSLLGAHRGSGSPLHF. In DNA, the CDR3 is TGTGCCAGCAGTTTATTAGGGGCACACAGGGGGTCGGGTTCACCCCTCCACTTT.

This sequence joins TRBV4-1 and TRBJ2-7; TRBD2 matches at 8 bases. Per germline, CDR1 MGHRA and CDR2 YSYEKL. The V segment lost 1 base and the J segment 9 bases; nucleotides outside the gene matches: 11. The CDR3 extends over 15 amino acids. This chain's CDR3 is CASSQVVGTSRRQYF. Written as DNA, the CDR3 is TGCGCCAGCAGCCAAGTGGTAGGGACTAGTCGTCGGCAGTACTTC.

The CDR3 region is CASSLFPAGSYNEQFF. The CDR3 DNA is TGCGCCAGCAGCTTGTTTCCCGCGGGGTCCTACAATGAGCAGTTCTTC. The V call is TRBV5-1, the J call TRBJ2-1; possibly TRBD2 for D (6 bases). CDR3 length: 16 residues. From germline, CDR1 is SGHRS and CDR2 YFSETQ. V was trimmed by 1 base and J by 1 base, leaving 12 bases between them.

The rearrangement uses TRBV4-2 and TRBJ2-3; 10 nucleotides match TRBD1. The CDR3 consists of 15 residues. Germline assignment: CDR1 LGHNA and CDR2 YNFKEQ. The trim removed 4 bases at V and 3 bases at J, leaving 4 bases unmatched. The CDR3 loop reads CASSLRQGATDTQYF. For the CDR3, the DNA is TGTGCCAGCAGCCTTCGACAGGGGGCAACAGATACGCAGTATTTT.

The chain joins TRBV9 to TRBJ2-3, with 7 bases identical to TRBD1. Germline loops: CDR1 SGDLS, CDR2 YYNGEE. Trimming cost V 5 bases and J 5 bases; bases outside gene matches: 17. The length of the CDR3 is 17 residues. The CDR3 DNA reads TGTGCCAGCAGTAAAACCCGGGACAGTTGGTCCCGAGATACGCAGTATTTT. Its translation: CASSKTRDSWSRDTQYF.

The chain couples TRBV27 to TRBJ1-2, with D possibly matching TRBD1 (6 bases). The CDR3 length is 13 residues. The V gene's germline CDR1 is MNHEY and CDR2 SMNVEV (reference sequence). The V end lost 5 bases, the J end lost 6 bases, and 13 bases lay between the germline ends. CDR3 sequence reads: CASSKRQAHGYTF. In nucleotides, the CDR3 is TGTGCCAGCAGTAAAAGACAGGCCCATGGCTACACCTTC.

The V call is TRBV5-3, the J call TRBJ2-2, with TRBD1 as a possible D gene (7 bases). TRBV5-3 belongs to the ORF category, with a function that is uncertain. The CDR3 loop spans 18 amino acids. V was shortened by 4 bases and J by 3 bases, with 22 bases between the two germline ends. The CDR3 nucleotides read TGTGCCAGAAGCCAGAGACAGGGAGCGGAGGGGGACACCGGGGAGCTGTTTTTT. Residues: CARSQRQGAEGDTGELFF.

V is TRBV27 and J is TRBJ2-2, with a tentative D call TRBD1 (6 bases). CDR1 and CDR2 (germline): MNHEY, SMNVEV (reference sequence). The germline V and J ends were trimmed by 5 bases and 1 base, with 17 bases remaining between them. The CDR3 extends over 17 amino acids. The CDR3 sequence is CASSPQGPELNTGELFF. CDR3 DNA sequence: TGTGCCAGCAGTCCTCAGGGGCCGGAGCTGAACACCGGGGAGCTGTTTTTT.